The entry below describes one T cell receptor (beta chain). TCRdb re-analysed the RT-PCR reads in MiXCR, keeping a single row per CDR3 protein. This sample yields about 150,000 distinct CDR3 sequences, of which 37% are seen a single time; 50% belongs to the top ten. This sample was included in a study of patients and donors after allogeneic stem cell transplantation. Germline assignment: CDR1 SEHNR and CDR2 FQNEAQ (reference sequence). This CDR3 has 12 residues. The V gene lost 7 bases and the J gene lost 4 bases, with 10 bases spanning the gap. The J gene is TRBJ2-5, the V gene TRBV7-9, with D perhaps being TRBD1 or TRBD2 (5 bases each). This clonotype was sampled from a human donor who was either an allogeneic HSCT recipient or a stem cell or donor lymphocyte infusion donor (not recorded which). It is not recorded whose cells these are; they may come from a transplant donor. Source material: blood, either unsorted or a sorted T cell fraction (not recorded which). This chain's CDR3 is CASNSGAETQYF. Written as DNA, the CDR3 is TGTGCCAGCAATTCCGGGGCAGAGACCCAGTACTTC. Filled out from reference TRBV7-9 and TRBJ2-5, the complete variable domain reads DTGVSQNPRHKITKRGQNVTFRCDPISEHNRLYWYRQTLGQGPEFLTYFQNEAQLEKSRLLSDRFSAERPKGSFSTLEIQRTEQGDSAMYLCASNSGAETQYFGPGTRLLVL.